A single sample is the source of the 18 T cell receptor beta chains below, sequenced in a study of OX40 agonist ivuxolimab in advanced cancers. Method: immunoSEQ multiplex PCR; TCRdb's copy keeps in-frame clones and lacks some. The table includes about 30,000 clones, roughly four fifths detected once. The sequenced sample was CD4+ or CD8+ T cells sorted from blood, obtained in a trial of the OX40 agonist ivuxolimab. The source of these receptors is an adult with an advanced solid tumor such as melanoma, head and neck, liver or kidney cancer.

This clone was seen a handful of times. The chain combines TRBV19 with TRBJ1-2; D is perhaps TRBD1 (6 bases). The V gene lost 5 bases and the J gene lost 6 bases, with 13 bases spanning the gap. Germline CDR1 reads LNHDA; CDR2 reads SQIVND (reference sequence). The CDR3 is 13 amino acids. The CDR3 is CASSWGGEHGYTF. The CDR3 DNA reads TGTGCCAGTAGTTGGGGGGGCGAGCATGGCTACACCTTC.

The V and J genes are TRBV7-8 and TRBJ1-1, with TRBD1 matching over 10 bases. The CDR3 has 17 amino acids. The trim removed 4 bases at V and 0 bases at J, leaving 8 bases unmatched. Germline CDR1 SGHVS, CDR2 FQNEAQ. Here the CDR3 reads CASSSGTGARMNTEAFF. The CDR3 nucleotides read TGTGCCAGCAGCTCCGGGACAGGGGCTCGGATGAACACTGAAGCTTTCTTT. The full variable domain, in which reference TRBV7-8 and TRBJ1-1 provide the parts outside the CDR3, is GAGVSQSPRYKVAKRGQDVALRCDPISGHVSLFWYQQALGQGPEFLTYFQNEAQLDKSGLPSDRFFAERPEGSVSTLKIQRTQQEDSAVYLCASSSGTGARMNTEAFFGQGTRLTVV.

V usage is TRBV7-9 and J usage is TRBJ1-1; 10 bases agree with TRBD1. Germline V gene lookup returns CDR1 SEHNR and CDR2 FQNEAQ (reference sequence). V dropped 4 bases and J dropped 0; count of bases not matched to a gene: 5. This CDR3 is 16 amino acids long. CDR3 DNA: TGTGCCAGCAGCTCCTCGGGACAGGGGTTGAACACTGAAGCTTTCTTT. The encoded protein is CASSSSGQGLNTEAFF.

The V call is TRBV5-6, the J call TRBJ1-2; 7 positions match TRBD1. Losses at the gene ends were 1 base for V and 6 bases for J; bases not matched to a gene: 3. The CDR3 loop spans 13 amino acids. Germline V gene lookup returns CDR1 SGHDT and CDR2 YYEEEE. As DNA, the CDR3 is TGTGCCAGCAGCTTGAGGCAGGGGGATGGCTACACCTTC. Its protein product is CASSLRQGDGYTF.

This sequence joins TRBV5-1 and TRBJ1-1; 10 bases line up with TRBD1. V gave up 0 bases and J gave up 10 bases; unmatched junction bases: 0. CDR1 and CDR2 from the germline V gene are SGHRS and YFSETQ. The CDR3 is made up of 12 amino acids. In DNA, the CDR3 is TGCGCCAGCAGCTTGGGGACAGGGGGAGCTTTCTTT. This codes for CASSLGTGGAFF.

DNA for the CDR3: TGTGCCACCCAAGCCTCGACAGGGGTCTTCTATGGCTACACCTTC. Its protein is CATQASTGVFYGYTF. The rearrangement joins TRBV25-1 to TRBJ1-2, with 8 bases fitting TRBD1. From germline, CDR1 is MGHDK and CDR2 SYGVNS. The CDR3 has 15 residues. V was clipped by 10 bases and J by 4 bases; unmatched bases: 14.

This clone came up once. The V call is TRBV9, the J call TRBJ1-2; D is uncertain. CDR1 and CDR2 from the germline V gene are SGDLS and YYNGEE. This CDR3 has 14 amino acids. V dropped 0 bases and J dropped 4 bases, with 10 bases sitting between them. The CDR3, as DNA: TGTGCCAGCAGCGTAGCTGCAGGAACCTATGGCTACACCTTC. It codes for CASSVAAGTYGYTF.

J is TRBJ1-1 and V is TRBV7-9; tentatively, D is TRBD1 (5 bases). Germline V CDR1 and CDR2: SEHNR, FQNEAQ (reference sequence). This CDR3 comprises 12 residues. Trimming stripped 1 base from V and 7 bases from J, with 7 bases between. CDR3 nucleotide sequence: TGTGCCAGCAGCTTAGTTGGGGGTGAAGCTTTCTTT. This encodes CASSLVGGEAFF.

The V call is TRBV7-8, the J call TRBJ2-3, with D perhaps TRBD1 (5 bases). Trimming removed 5 bases at V and 6 bases at J, with 15 bases between. The CDR3 length is 14 residues. Germline V CDR1 and CDR2: SGHVS, FQNEAQ. CDR3 coding DNA: TGTGCCAGCAGCCCAAGACAGCCAGGGGATACGCAGTATTTT. The encoded protein is CASSPRQPGDTQYF.

The V gene is TRBV7-9, the J gene TRBJ1-4; 11 nucleotides match TRBD1. Germline V gene sequence: CDR1 SEHNR, CDR2 FQNEAQ (reference sequence). Unmatched junction bases numbered 5, after V lost 2 bases and J lost 0 bases. CDR3 length: 18 residues. This chain's CDR3 is CASSLRTGGLTTNEKLFF. CDR3 coding DNA: TGTGCCAGCAGCTTAAGGACAGGGGGCTTGACAACTAATGAAAAACTGTTTTTT.

This clone was counted a few times. The chain employs TRBV11-2 and TRBJ2-1, with TRBD1 matching 8 bases. Germline CDR1 is SGHAT and CDR2 is FQNNGV. There are 14 residues in the CDR3. V dropped 6 bases and J dropped 4; count of bases not matched to a gene: 5. The chain's CDR3 is CASSPGTGYNEQFF. CDR3 DNA sequence: TGTGCCAGCAGTCCCGGGACAGGTTACAATGAGCAGTTCTTC. Combining the CDR3 with reference TRBV11-2 and TRBJ2-1 gives the whole variable domain EAGVAQSPRYKIIEKRQSVAFWCNPISGHATLYWYQQILGQGPKLLIQFQNNGVVDDSQLPKDRFSAERLKGVDSTLKIQPAKLEDSAVYLCASSPGTGYNEQFFGPGTRLTVL.

The V and J genes are TRBV19 and TRBJ2-4; D is perhaps TRBD2 (5 bases). V was trimmed by 3 bases and J by 0 bases, leaving 15 bases between them. This CDR3 comprises 17 residues. Germline CDR1 and CDR2: LNHDA and SQIVND (reference sequence). The DNA of the CDR3 is TGTGCCAGTAGTATGAGGGCAGGCGGAATAGCCAAAAACATTCAGTACTTC. Translating gives CASSMRAGGIAKNIQYF.

In its sample, this clone was seen a few times. This sequence joins TRBV5-1 and TRBJ1-3; D unresolved. Trimming pared 4 bases from V and 0 bases from J, leaving 8 bases between. CDR1 is SGHRS, CDR2 YFSETQ, per germline. CDR3 length: 14 residues. CDR3 coding DNA: TGCGCCAGCAGCCCCGCCGACTCTGGAAACACCATATATTTT. This codes for CASSPADSGNTIYF.

The chain links TRBV7-9 to TRBJ1-1; 8 bases line up with TRBD1. Looked up from germline, CDR1 is SEHNR and CDR2 is FQNEAQ (reference sequence). The V and J ends lost 1 base and 13 bases, in that order; junction bases with no gene match: 11. The CDR3 contains 14 residues. The CDR3 loop is CASSLGTGPGEGFF. CDR3 DNA sequence: TGTGCCAGCAGCTTAGGGACAGGGCCCGGCGAGGGTTTCTTT.

The CDR3 bases are TGTGCCAGCAGCCTGGGAGGTCCAGATACGCAGTATTTT. It encodes CASSLGGPDTQYF. V and J are TRBV5-6 and TRBJ2-3, with D possibly matching TRBD2 (6 bases). Per germline, CDR1 SGHDT and CDR2 YYEEEE. This CDR3 is 13 amino acids long. V was shortened by 4 bases and J by 4 bases, with 10 bases between the two germline ends. Full variable domain (rest looked up from reference TRBV5-6 and TRBJ2-3): DAGVTQSPTHLIKTRGQQVTLRCSPKSGHDTVSWYQQALGQGPQFIFQYYEEEERQRGNFPDRFSGHQFPNYSSELNVNALLLGDSALYLCASSLGGPDTQYFGPGTRLTVL.

This chain links TRBV30 with TRBJ1-1; D gene uncertain. The germline gives CDR1 GTSNPN, CDR2 SVGIG (reference sequence). Trimming took 7 bases from V and 1 from J, leaving 13 bases between them. This CDR3 is 13 amino acids long. The CDR3 DNA sequence: TGTGCCTCCAACCCCCCCGGGAACACTGAAGCTTTCTTT. This gives the protein CASNPPGNTEAFF.

This clone has just one count. This chain connects TRBV28 to TRBJ1-2; TRBD1 agrees at 9 bases. Germline CDR1 MDHEN, CDR2 SYDVKM. The CDR3 loop spans 13 amino acids. With 9 bases clipped from V and 7 bases from J, the junction kept 9 bases outside the gene matches. The CDR3 nucleotides are TGTGCCAGTATTGCCGGGACAGGGTCTGGCTACACCTTC. Encoded protein: CASIAGTGSGYTF.

The V gene is TRBV5-1, the J gene TRBJ2-5; TRBD1 agrees at 7 bases. The closer fit of TRBJ2-7 to the DNA end suggests the J call may be wrong. The V gene's germline CDR1 is SGHRS and CDR2 YFSETQ. The CDR3 has 15 residues. CDR3 bases: TGCGCCAGCAGCTTGGAATCCCAGGGGGCCTACGAGCAGTACTTC. Amino acid sequence: CASSLESQGAYEQYF.